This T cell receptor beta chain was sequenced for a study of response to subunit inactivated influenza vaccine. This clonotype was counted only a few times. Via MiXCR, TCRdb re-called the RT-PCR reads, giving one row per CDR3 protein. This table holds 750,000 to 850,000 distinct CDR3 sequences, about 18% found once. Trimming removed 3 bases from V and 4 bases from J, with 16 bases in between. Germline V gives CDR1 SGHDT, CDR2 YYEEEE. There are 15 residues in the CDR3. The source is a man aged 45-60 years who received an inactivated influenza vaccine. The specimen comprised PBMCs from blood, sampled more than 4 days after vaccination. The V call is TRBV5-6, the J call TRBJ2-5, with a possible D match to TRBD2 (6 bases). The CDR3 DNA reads TGTGCCAGCAGCTCCCCTGGAGGGGACGGAGAGACCCAGTACTTC. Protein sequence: CASSSPGGDGETQYF.